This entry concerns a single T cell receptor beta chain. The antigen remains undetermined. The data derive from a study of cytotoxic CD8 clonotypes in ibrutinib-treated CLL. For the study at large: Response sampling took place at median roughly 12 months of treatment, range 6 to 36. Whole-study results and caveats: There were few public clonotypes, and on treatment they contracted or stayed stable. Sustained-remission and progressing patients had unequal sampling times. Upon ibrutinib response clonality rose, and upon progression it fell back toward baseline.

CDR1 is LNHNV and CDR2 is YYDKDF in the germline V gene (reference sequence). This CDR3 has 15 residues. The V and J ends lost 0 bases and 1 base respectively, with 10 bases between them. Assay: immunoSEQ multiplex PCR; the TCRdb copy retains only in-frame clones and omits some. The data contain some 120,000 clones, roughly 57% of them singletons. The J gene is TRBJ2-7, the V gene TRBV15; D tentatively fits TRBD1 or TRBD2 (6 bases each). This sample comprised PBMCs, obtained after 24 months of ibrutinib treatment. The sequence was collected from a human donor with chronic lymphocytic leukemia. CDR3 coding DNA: TGTGCCACCAGCAGAGAAGGAGGGGGATCCTACGAGCAGTACTTC. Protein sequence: CATSREGGGSYEQYF.